Listed here is a single T cell receptor (beta chain). This sample was taken from a study of blood T cell repertoires in COVID-19. Study-level information: From the United States, Italy and Spain came samples of acute and convalescent COVID-19. The cDNA or gDNA used as material had been derived from T cells, B-cell-depleted T cells, or PBMCs.

Original data processing: Scientists estimated how many nucleated cells there were by amplifying reference gene primers. Sequencing was performed with immunoSEQ multiplex PCR; in TCRdb, only in-frame clones are kept and a portion is missing. The DNA gave D and trimming, while V, J and clone size come from that table. This table has about 180,000 clones, around 82% appearing once. Deletions cut 4 bases from V and 7 bases from J, with 17 bases between. The CDR3 runs 15 residues. Germline CDR1 and CDR2: SGDLS and YYNGEE. The chain couples TRBV9 to TRBJ1-4; D is ambiguous. The TCR sequence derives from a woman older than 75 with acute or convalescent COVID-19. Sequencing was done on a sample of peripheral blood. CDR3 sequence (DNA): TGTGCCAGCAGCTTCCGACCATCGTCGGGTGAAAAACTGTTTTTT. It yields the protein CASSFRPSSGEKLFF. The full variable domain, in which reference TRBV9 and TRBJ1-4 provide the parts outside the CDR3, is DSGVTQTPKHLITATGQRVTLRCSPRSGDLSVYWYQQSLDQGLQFLIQYYNGEERAKGNILERFSAQQFPDLHSELNLSSLELGDSALYFCASSFRPSSGEKLFFGSGTQLSVL.